Presented here are 20 T cell receptor beta chains from one specimen sequenced in a study of human T cells and chemical hapten exposure. TCRdb fed the RACE reads into MiXCR, producing one record per CDR3 protein. The data contain 35,000 to 40,000 distinct CDR3 sequences, 10% to 15% of them seen just once; the ten biggest clones take up about 1.9%. The sample's time point: pre-sensitization, week 0. Indicated treatment: therapeutic diphenylcyclopropenone sensitization with weekly scalp DPC. It was unfractionated whole blood from which total RNA was extracted. The source material was whole blood, sampled in connection with sensitization to the hapten diphenylcyclopropenone (DPC). The receptors stem from a woman in her thirties or forties with alopecia areata. Some clones in this sample may be carry-over from other donors' samples.

This clonotype appeared many times. V usage is TRBV6-5 and J usage is TRBJ2-6, with D tentatively TRBD2 (5 bases). This CDR3 has 15 residues. Trimming removed 6 bases from V and 1 base from J, with 10 bases in between. Per the germline V gene, CDR1 is MNHEY and CDR2 is SVGAGI. In DNA form, the CDR3 reads TGTGCCAGCAGCAATGCGGGTTCTGGGGCCAACGTCCTGACTTTC. Amino acids: CASSNAGSGANVLTF.

The rearrangement joins TRBV7-2 to TRBJ1-6; D remains ambiguous. Per the germline V gene, CDR1 is SGHTA and CDR2 is FQGNSA. The CDR3 contains 14 residues. V was clipped by 1 base and J by 7 bases, with 8 bases between them. The CDR3 DNA reads TGTGCCAGCAGCTTAGGCCTAGAGAATTCACCCCTCCACTTT. Encoded protein: CASSLGLENSPLHF.

This rearrangement joins TRBV7-2 to TRBJ1-5, with 10 nucleotides matching TRBD1. The CDR3 has 13 amino acids. V was pared by 6 bases and J by 4 bases, with 0 bases of the junction left unmatched. Germline V lookup: CDR1 SGHTA, CDR2 FQGNSA. For the CDR3, the DNA is TGTGCCAGCAGGGGACAGGGGAATCAGCCCCAGCATTTT. It yields the protein CASRGQGNQPQHF.

This clonotype was counted at least ten times. The chain is built from TRBV7-8 and TRBJ1-1; D is ambiguous. CDR1 is SGHVS and CDR2 is FQNEAQ in the germline V gene. The CDR3 is made up of 15 amino acids. Trimming took 0 bases from V and 0 from J, leaving 8 bases between them. The CDR3 loop is CASSLAAELNTEAFF. The CDR3 DNA follows: TGTGCCAGCAGCTTAGCCGCAGAATTGAACACTGAAGCTTTCTTT.

The chain combines TRBV6-1 with TRBJ1-5; 9 bases align to TRBD1. This CDR3 spans 16 amino acids. The germline V gene has CDR1 MNHNS and CDR2 SASEGT. V was pared by 2 bases and J by 6 bases, with 8 bases of the junction left unmatched. For the CDR3, the DNA is TGTGCCAGCAGTGAACGGGGGACAGGGTTGCGTCAGCCCCAGCATTTT. Amino acid sequence: CASSERGTGLRQPQHF.

There are a few counts of this clonotype. This CDR3 is missing its conserved last phenylalanine or tryptophan, likely due to a read error. J is TRBJ2-3 and V is TRBV18; 8 bases agree with TRBD1. The CDR3 loop spans 14 amino acids. CDR1 is KGHSH and CDR2 is LQKENI in the germline V gene. V lost 8 bases, J lost 0 bases, and 4 bases stayed unmatched. CDR3 sequence reads: CASTRTGSTDTQYS. CDR3 sequence (DNA): TGTGCCAGCACCAGGACAGGGAGCACAGATACGCAGTATTCT.

This clonotype came up many times. The genes are TRBV5-7 and TRBJ2-6; weak D call: TRBD1 (5 bases). TRBV5-7 is an open reading frame whose function is uncertain. V was cut by 2 bases and J by 3 bases, with 12 bases left in between. This CDR3 has 16 residues. Written as DNA, the CDR3 is TGTGCCAGCAGCTTCCCCCACAGGTATGGGGCCAACGTCCTGACTTTC. This encodes CASSFPHRYGANVLTF.

The rearrangement joins TRBV2 to TRBJ2-5; D is unresolved. The CDR3 has 13 amino acids. With 4 bases removed from V and 2 bases from J, the gap between germline ends came to 8 bases. Germline V gene data show CDR1 as SNHLY and CDR2 as FYNNEI. The CDR3 spells CASSVHSQETQYF. CDR3 sequence (DNA): TGTGCCAGCAGTGTGCACAGTCAAGAGACCCAGTACTTC.

This clonotype came up many times. The chain is built from TRBV7-9 and TRBJ2-1; the match to TRBD2 covers 7 bases. Trimming at V came to 5 bases and at J to 4 bases, leaving 8 bases not matched to a gene. Germline V gives CDR1 SEHNR, CDR2 FQNEAQ (reference sequence). CDR3 length: 15 residues. Here the CDR3 reads CASSLNSGVYNEQFF. CDR3 DNA sequence: TGTGCCAGCAGCCTGAACAGCGGGGTGTACAATGAGCAGTTCTTC.

This clonotype was picked up many times. This rearrangement joins TRBV18 to TRBJ2-7, with 10 nucleotides matching TRBD2. J was trimmed by 3 bases and V by 0 bases; bases with no gene match: 5. In germline, CDR1 is KGHSH, CDR2 LQKENI. This CDR3 comprises 16 residues. CDR3 protein: CASSPPGASGGYEQYF. The CDR3 nucleotides read TGTGCCAGCTCACCACCGGGCGCTAGCGGGGGCTACGAGCAGTACTTC.

The V and J genes are TRBV29-1 and TRBJ1-1; D perhaps matches TRBD1 (5 bases). The germline V gene encodes CDR1 SQVTM and CDR2 ANQGSEA. The V and J ends lost 7 bases and 3 bases respectively, with 18 bases between them. The CDR3 sequence is 14 residues long. This CDR3 reads CSAKTGVSDTEAFF. The CDR3 nucleotides read TGCAGCGCTAAAACGGGGGTTTCGGACACTGAAGCTTTCTTT.

The rearrangement joins TRBV20-1 to TRBJ2-5, with D possibly called TRBD1 or TRBD2 (5 bases each). The germline V gene encodes CDR1 DFQATT and CDR2 SNEGSKA (reference sequence). The CDR3 extends over 13 amino acids. V was cut by 0 bases and J by 2 bases, with 7 bases left in between. The CDR3 DNA reads TGCAGTGCTAGAGAGGGGGTTCAAGAGACCCAGTACTTC. It is translated as CSAREGVQETQYF.

This clonotype has a handful of counts. V usage is TRBV29-1 and J usage is TRBJ2-1; 11 bases fit TRBD2. In germline, CDR1 is SQVTM, CDR2 ANQGSEA. V was clipped by 2 bases and J by 4 bases; unmatched bases: 13. This CDR3 is 18 amino acids long. The CDR3 is CSVEQGLTSGAVYNEQFF. The CDR3 bases are TGCAGCGTTGAACAAGGACTGACTAGCGGGGCTGTGTACAATGAGCAGTTCTTC.

This clonotype was recorded many times. The chain is built from TRBV10-3 and TRBJ1-2; the D is unclear. This CDR3 has 11 residues. The germline V gene encodes CDR1 ENHRY and CDR2 SYGVKD. Trimming removed 5 bases at V and 11 bases at J, with 12 bases between. CDR3 sequence (DNA): TGTGCCATCAGTACGGTGGGCCAGTACACCTTC. It codes for CAISTVGQYTF.

This clonotype was recorded a few times. V gene TRBV20-1 combines with J gene TRBJ2-5; 13 nucleotides match TRBD2. Per germline, CDR1 DFQATT and CDR2 SNEGSKA (reference sequence). The V gene end was trimmed by 4 bases and the J gene end by 9 bases; junction bases not matched to a gene: 11. The CDR3 has 15 residues. DNA for the CDR3: TGCAGTGCTAACCTACTAGCGGGGGGGCAGCTCGCCCAGTACTTC. Encoded protein: CSANLLAGGQLAQYF.

This clonotype was seen many times. This chain links TRBV11-2 with TRBJ2-3, with D maybe TRBD1 (7 bases). Trimming shortened V by 5 bases and J by 2 bases, and 17 bases separated the two germline ends. Looked up from germline, CDR1 is SGHAT and CDR2 is FQNNGV. The CDR3 runs to 16 residues. The CDR3 protein is CASSIGGTAYTDTQYF. The CDR3 DNA follows: TGTGCCAGCAGCATAGGGGGGACAGCTTACACAGATACGCAGTATTTT.

This clonotype has only a few counts. The chain joins TRBV23-1 to TRBJ2-5; D is possibly TRBD1 (5 bases). TRBV23-1 is reported as an ORF; its role is uncertain. With 3 bases removed from V and 2 bases from J, the gap between germline ends came to 16 bases. The CDR3 contains 16 residues. CDR3 region: CASSHGPGLGQETQYF. The DNA of the CDR3 is TGCGCCAGCAGTCATGGCCCAGGGTTAGGGCAAGAGACCCAGTACTTC.

At least ten counts were recorded for this clonotype. The chain recombines TRBV6-1 with TRBJ2-1, with 11 positions matching TRBD1. The J segment lost 7 bases and the V segment lost 5 bases, leaving 10 bases of the junction unmatched. The CDR3 sequence is 16 residues long. Germline values: CDR1 MNHNS, CDR2 SASEGT. CDR3 residues: CASSPSGQGAGNEQFF. The CDR3 bases are TGTGCCAGCAGTCCCTCTGGACAGGGGGCAGGGAATGAGCAGTTCTTC.

This clonotype appeared many times. The rearrangement joins TRBV7-9 to TRBJ1-4; 10 bases are a match to TRBD1. The CDR3 extends over 14 amino acids. Per germline, CDR1 SEHNR and CDR2 FQNEAQ (reference sequence). Trimming removed 5 bases from V and 6 bases from J; junction bases left unmatched: 3. The CDR3 sequence: CASSQTGGYEKLFF. CDR3 sequence (DNA): TGTGCCAGCAGCCAGACAGGGGGCTATGAAAAACTGTTTTTT.

This clonotype has a count of ten or more. This sequence joins TRBV28 and TRBJ2-7; a weak D match, TRBD1 (6 bases). The CDR3 runs to 13 residues. Trimming pared 7 bases from V and 6 bases from J, leaving 16 bases between. The germline V gene encodes CDR1 MDHEN and CDR2 SYDVKM. In DNA form, the CDR3 reads TGTGCCAGCACAGGTCCAGACAGGTTCGAGCAGTACTTC. This encodes CASTGPDRFEQYF.